This T cell receptor (beta chain) stems from a study of regulatory and conventional T cells in RAG deficiency. Assay: immunoSEQ multiplex PCR; the TCRdb copy retains only in-frame clones and omits some. Here the sample spans approximately 21,000 clones, roughly 96% being singletons. The sorted conventional CD4+ T cells were CD25-low and CD127-high, with genomic DNA sequenced. The CDR3 is 21 amino acids. Trimming took 0 bases from V and 0 from J; bases not matched to a gene: 11. Germline V gene data show CDR1 as LNHNV and CDR2 as YYDKDF (reference sequence). The data also belong to a second study, concerning regulatory T cells. From that study: Primers: 52 TRBV forward and 13 TRBJ reverse.

The receptor's source is a human donor in good health. The sample comprised CD25- CD4+ T cells sorted from blood. This rearrangement joins TRBV15 to TRBJ2-6, with TRBD1 identical over 10 bases. The CDR3: CATSRDWGGRDRGSGANVLTF. The CDR3 bases are TGTGCCACCAGCAGAGATTGGGGAGGGCGGGACAGGGGCTCTGGGGCCAACGTCCTGACTTTC.